This TCR beta chain was captured in a study of blood T cell repertoires in COVID-19. Across the whole study: There were acute and convalescent COVID-19 samples, and they came from the United States, Italy and Spain.

V was clipped by 5 bases and J by 9 bases, with 14 bases between them. Germline CDR1 and CDR2: SEHNR and FQNEAQ (reference sequence). The CDR3 totals 14 residues. Method: immunoSEQ multiplex PCR; TCRdb's copy keeps in-frame clones and lacks some. Of about 240,000 clones listed, roughly 80% are singletons. The TCR comes from a woman aged 55-69 years with active or convalescent COVID-19. The chain combines TRBV7-9 with TRBJ1-6; weak D call: TRBD1 (6 bases). The sequenced sample was peripheral blood. CDR3 DNA: TGTGCCAGCAGCGTACAGGGAGGGAGTTCACCCCTCCACTTT. It codes for CASSVQGGSSPLHF.